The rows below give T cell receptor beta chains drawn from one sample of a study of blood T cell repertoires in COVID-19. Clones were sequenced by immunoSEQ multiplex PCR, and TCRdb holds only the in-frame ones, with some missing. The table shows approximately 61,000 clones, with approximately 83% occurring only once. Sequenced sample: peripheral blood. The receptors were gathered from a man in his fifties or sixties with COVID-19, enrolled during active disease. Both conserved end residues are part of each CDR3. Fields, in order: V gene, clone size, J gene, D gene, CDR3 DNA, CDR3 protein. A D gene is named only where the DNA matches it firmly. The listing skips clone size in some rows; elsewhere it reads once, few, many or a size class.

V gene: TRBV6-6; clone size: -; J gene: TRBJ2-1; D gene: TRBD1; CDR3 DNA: TGTGCCAGCAGTCGCCGGGACAGGGTTAGTAGCGGGTACAATGAGCAGTTCTTC; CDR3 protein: CASSRRDRVSSGYNEQFF
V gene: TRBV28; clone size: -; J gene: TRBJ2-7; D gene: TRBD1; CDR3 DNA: TGTGCCAGCAGCCCCCGGGACAGGGTGTGGGCCGAGCAGTACTTC; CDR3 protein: CASSPRDRVWAEQYF
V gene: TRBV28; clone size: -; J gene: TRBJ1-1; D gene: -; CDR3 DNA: TGTGCCAGCAGTTCATCCTCCGGGACACACTACACTGAAGCTTTCTTT; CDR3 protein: CASSSSSGTHYTEAFF
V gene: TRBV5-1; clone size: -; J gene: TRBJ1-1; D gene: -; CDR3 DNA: TGCGCCAGCAGCCCTCCAACGGGGAACACTGAAGCTTTCTTT; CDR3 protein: CASSPPTGNTEAFF
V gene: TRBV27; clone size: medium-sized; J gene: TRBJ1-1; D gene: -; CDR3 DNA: TGTGCCAGCAGTTTTTCAGTTTTAAACACTGAAGCTTTCTTT; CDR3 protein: CASSFSVLNTEAFF
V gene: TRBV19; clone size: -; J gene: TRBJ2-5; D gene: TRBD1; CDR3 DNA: TGTGCCAGTAGCATCGACAGGGGGGTGTCGGGGACCCAGTACTTC; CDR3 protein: CASSIDRGVSGTQYF
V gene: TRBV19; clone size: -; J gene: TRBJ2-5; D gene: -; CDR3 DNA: TGTGCCAGTAGTATCAACCAAGAGACCCAGTACTTC; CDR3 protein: CASSINQETQYF
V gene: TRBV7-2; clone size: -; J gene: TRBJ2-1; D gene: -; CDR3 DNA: TGTGCCAGCAGCTTCCGACAGAGGAGCTCCTACAATGAGCAGTTCTTC; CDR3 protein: CASSFRQRSSYNEQFF
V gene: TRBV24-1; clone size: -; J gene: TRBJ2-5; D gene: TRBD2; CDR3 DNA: TGTGCCACCAGTGATCCCCGGGGGGTCCAAGAAACCCAGTACTTC; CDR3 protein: CATSDPRGVQETQYF
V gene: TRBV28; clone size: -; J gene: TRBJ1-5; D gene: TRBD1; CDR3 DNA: TGTGCCAGCACCAAGACAGGGGTTGCCAATCAGCCCCAGCATTTT; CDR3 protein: CASTKTGVANQPQHF
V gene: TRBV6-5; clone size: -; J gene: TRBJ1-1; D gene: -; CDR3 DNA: TGTGCCAGCAAATTATGGACAGCTAACACTGAAGCTTTCTTT; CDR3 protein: CASKLWTANTEAFF